This entry lists 27 T cell receptor beta chains sequenced from one sample in a study of CD8+ T cells in alopecia areata. After isolation, RNA underwent reverse transcription to generate cDNA as the sequencing template. Method: immunoSEQ multiplex PCR; TCRdb's copy keeps in-frame clones and lacks some. This sample has approximately 140,000 clones; around 87% occur once, and the top ten carry over 12%. The material sequenced was CD8+ T cells sorted from blood, taken at week 0. The receptors here all came from a human donor with alopecia areata.

The V gene is TRBV6-5, the J gene TRBJ2-3; D perhaps matches TRBD1 (6 bases). Trimming took 8 bases from V and 4 from J, leaving 16 bases between them. Germline-derived CDR1 and CDR2 are MNHEY and SVGAGI. CDR3 length: 14 amino acids. The CDR3 DNA reads TGTGCCAGCTTTGGACAGCCCAACCCAGATACGCAGTATTTT. Translated: CASFGQPNPDTQYF.

The chain carries TRBV30 and TRBJ2-5, with TRBD2 matching over 7 bases. The germline V gene encodes CDR1 GTSNPN and CDR2 SVGIG (reference sequence). CDR3 length equals 14 residues. With 2 bases clipped from V and 7 bases from J, the junction kept 10 bases outside the gene matches. DNA of the CDR3: TGTGCCTGGAGTCCCCCGGGGAGGGTCGGGACCCAGTACTTC. It codes for CAWSPPGRVGTQYF.

V and J are TRBV2 and TRBJ2-1, with D tentatively TRBD2 (5 bases). This CDR3 region has 11 residues. Germline loops: CDR1 SNHLY, CDR2 FYNNEI. V shed 9 bases and J shed 7 bases, with 10 bases lying between them. CDR3 protein: CARPGKNEQFF. The CDR3 region has the DNA TGTGCCAGACCGGGAAAGAATGAGCAGTTCTTC.

V gene TRBV7-9 combines with J gene TRBJ2-1; 11 bases agree with TRBD2. The CDR3 runs 16 residues. Germline lookup yields CDR1 SEHNR and CDR2 FQNEAQ (reference sequence). V shed 6 bases, J shed 6 bases, and the junction held 10 bases outside the gene matches. In nucleotides, the CDR3 is TGTGCCAGCAGTCCTTATAATAGCGGGAGGGGCAATGAGCAGTTCTTC. The encoded protein is CASSPYNSGRGNEQFF. The entire variable domain, with the rest obtained from reference TRBV7-9 and TRBJ2-1, is as follows: DTGVSQNPRHKITKRGQNVTFRCDPISEHNRLYWYRQTLGQGPEFLTYFQNEAQLEKSRLLSDRFSAERPKGSFSTLEIQRTEQGDSAMYLCASSPYNSGRGNEQFFGPGTRLTVL.

This sequence joins TRBV5-4 and TRBJ2-5; TRBD2 matches 13 bases. The CDR3 sequence is 15 residues long. V shed 4 bases and J 5 bases; nucleotides not matched to a gene: 5. The germline V gene encodes CDR1 SGHNT and CDR2 YYREEE (reference sequence). DNA for the CDR3: TGTGCCAGCAGCGTGGGACTAGCGGGATGGGAGACCCAGTACTTC. It encodes CASSVGLAGWETQYF.

The chain has TRBV9 and TRBJ1-3; D unresolved. Germline-derived CDR1 and CDR2 are SGDLS and YYNGEE. There are 13 residues in the CDR3. Trimming pared 3 bases from V and 4 bases from J, leaving 8 bases between. The CDR3 bases are TGTGCCAGCAGCGAGAACAGAGGAAACACCATATATTTT. Translating gives CASSENRGNTIYF.

The V call is TRBV7-9, the J call TRBJ2-7; D may be TRBD1 (5 bases). Germline CDR1 reads SEHNR; CDR2 reads FQNEAQ (reference sequence). The length of the CDR3 is 11 residues. V lost 8 bases and J 1 base, leaving 6 bases between the germline ends. The DNA of the CDR3 is TGTGCCAGCGGACAATCCTACGAGCAGTACTTC. This sequence encodes CASGQSYEQYF.

This clone was seen a single time. The CDR3 reads CASSDRVSYEQYF. For the CDR3, the DNA is TGTGCCAGCAGTGACAGGGTTTCCTACGAGCAGTACTTC. The chain employs TRBV6-1 and TRBJ2-7, with D maybe TRBD1 (5 bases). Germline V gene sequence: CDR1 MNHNS, CDR2 SASEGT. V was clipped by 3 bases and J by 1 base, with 7 bases between them. The CDR3 is 13 residues long.

This clone has only one observation. The chain is built from TRBV23-1 and TRBJ2-6; D might be TRBD1 or TRBD2, each matching 5 bases. TRBV23-1 is known as an ORF, though its function is uncertain. The CDR3 runs to 16 residues. Trimming removed 0 bases at V and 2 bases at J, with 8 bases between. The CDR3 loop is CASSQSKGPGANVLTF. CDR3 bases: TGCGCCAGCAGTCAATCGAAGGGACCTGGGGCCAACGTCCTGACTTTC.

The V gene is TRBV7-9, the J gene TRBJ2-1, with unresolved D. V lost 6 bases to trimming and J lost 9 bases, with 9 bases between them. The CDR3 covers 11 residues. Looked up from germline, CDR1 is SEHNR and CDR2 is FQNEAQ (reference sequence). The CDR3 region has the DNA TGTGCCAGCAGTCCCGGATCTGAGCAGTTCTTC. Its protein is CASSPGSEQFF.

The V and J genes are TRBV19 and TRBJ1-2, with 7 bases that match TRBD1. The germline CDR1 and CDR2 sequences are LNHDA and SQIVND (reference sequence). The CDR3 consists of 13 residues. V was pared by 3 bases and J by 5 bases, with 3 bases of the junction left unmatched. The CDR3 loop reads CASSIGTAYGYTF. Here the CDR3 DNA reads TGTGCCAGTAGTATCGGGACAGCTTATGGCTACACCTTC. Full variable domain (rest looked up from reference TRBV19 and TRBJ1-2): DGGITQSPKYLFRKEGQNVTLSCEQNLNHDAMYWYRQDPGQGLRLIYYSQIVNDFQKGDIAEGYSVSREKKESFPLTVTSAQKNPTAFYLCASSIGTAYGYTFGSGTRLTVV.

This clone was seen only a few times. This chain links TRBV19 with TRBJ2-5; D is uncertain. Germline V lookup: CDR1 LNHDA, CDR2 SQIVND (reference sequence). With 3 bases removed from V and 3 bases from J, the gap between germline ends came to 2 bases. CDR3 size: 11 residues. In nucleotides, the CDR3 is TGTGCCAGTAGTATTAAAGAGACCCAGTACTTC. Translation: CASSIKETQYF.

This rearrangement joins TRBV5-1 to TRBJ2-1, with D possibly matching TRBD1 (5 bases). CDR1 SGHRS and CDR2 YFSETQ come from the germline V gene. Deletions cut 5 bases from V and 7 bases from J, with 10 bases between. This CDR3 has 12 residues. In nucleotides, the CDR3 is TGCGCCAGCAGTCCTCAGGGAAATGAGCAGTTCTTC. Its translation is CASSPQGNEQFF.

This chain links TRBV6-6 with TRBJ2-3, with TRBD2 identical over 8 bases. The V gene end was trimmed by 4 bases and the J gene end by 8 bases; junction bases not matched to a gene: 5. The CDR3 is 13 amino acids. Germline CDR1 reads MNHNY; CDR2 reads SVGAGI (reference sequence). The CDR3 DNA reads TGTGCCAGCAGTTCCCTCGCGGGAGGTACGCAGTATTTT. Amino acid sequence: CASSSLAGGTQYF.

The chain has TRBV6-5 and TRBJ2-7; 11 nucleotides agree with TRBD1. V was clipped by 4 bases and J by 3 bases; unmatched bases: 8. This CDR3 spans 16 amino acids. Germline assignment: CDR1 MNHEY and CDR2 SVGAGI. This chain's CDR3 is CASSSDPGQGVYEQYF. The CDR3 DNA sequence: TGTGCCAGCAGTTCTGATCCGGGACAGGGGGTCTACGAGCAGTACTTC.

The chain recombines TRBV4-1 with TRBJ2-1, with D perhaps TRBD2 (5 bases). V was shortened by 8 bases and J by 8 bases, with 16 bases between the two germline ends. This CDR3 contains 13 residues. Germline loops: CDR1 MGHRA, CDR2 YSYEKL. This CDR3 reads CASRAAGTDEQFF. CDR3 DNA: TGCGCCAGCCGCGCGGCGGGCACAGATGAGCAGTTCTTC.

A single count supports this clone. The chain carries TRBV19 and TRBJ2-4; D is undetermined. Trimming stripped 7 bases from V and 6 bases from J, with 13 bases between. CDR3 length: 13 amino acids. Germline V CDR1 and CDR2: LNHDA, SQIVND (reference sequence). CDR3 region: CASIGKDLNIQYF. CDR3 nucleotides: TGTGCCAGTATTGGGAAAGACTTAAACATTCAGTACTTC.

Written as DNA, the CDR3 is TGCGCCAGCAGTGATGTAGCGGGGGGTAGCACAGATACGCAGTATTTT. As protein: CASSDVAGGSTDTQYF. This chain joins TRBV10-2 and TRBJ2-3; 10 bases are a match to TRBD2. With V trimmed by 3 bases and J by 0 bases, 3 bases remained unmatched. CDR1 and CDR2 from the germline V gene are WSHSY and SAAADI. CDR3 length: 16 amino acids.

CDR3 sequence: CSVVPGYNEQFF. CDR3 DNA: TGCAGCGTTGTACCGGGCTACAATGAGCAGTTCTTC. The chain has TRBV29-1 and TRBJ2-1, with D unclear. The CDR3 runs to 12 residues. With 4 bases removed from V and 3 bases from J, the gap between germline ends came to 7 bases. Germline lookup yields CDR1 SQVTM and CDR2 ANQGSEA.

V usage is TRBV13 and J usage is TRBJ2-6; the D gene is possibly TRBD2 (6 bases). This CDR3 is 16 amino acids long. V lost 2 bases to trimming and J lost 0 bases, with 8 bases between them. The V gene's germline CDR1 is PRHDT and CDR2 FYEKMQ (reference sequence). In nucleotides, the CDR3 is TGTGCCAGCAGCTTACGGGGGAGCTCTGGGGCCAACGTCCTGACTTTC. Its translation: CASSLRGSSGANVLTF.

CDR3: CASSLGVQGKNGYTF. CDR3 bases: TGTGCCAGCAGCTTAGGAGTCCAGGGGAAGAATGGCTACACCTTC. The chain employs TRBV7-2 and TRBJ1-2, with D perhaps matching TRBD1 (6 bases). The ends were cut back, 1 base at V and 6 bases at J, with 15 bases in the middle. From germline, CDR1 is SGHTA and CDR2 FQGNSA. The CDR3 is made up of 15 amino acids.

The chain is built from TRBV5-6 and TRBJ2-7, with 7 bases aligning to TRBD2. This CDR3 has 12 residues. Germline V gene sequence: CDR1 SGHDT, CDR2 YYEEEE. The V segment lost 3 bases and the J segment 6 bases; nucleotides outside the gene matches: 3. The CDR3 reads CASSSGLIEQYF. CDR3 bases: TGTGCCAGCAGCTCGGGACTAATCGAGCAGTACTTC.

The chain links TRBV20-1 to TRBJ2-1, with D uncertain. Trimming left V 0 bases short and J 7 bases short, with 4 bases between. This CDR3 is built from 11 residues. Germline lookup yields CDR1 DFQATT and CDR2 SNEGSKA (reference sequence). CDR3 coding DNA: TGCAGTGCTAGAGATCCGAATGAGCAGTTCTTC. Protein: CSARDPNEQFF.

Notes on this clone: The sample contains more than one DNA sequence encoding this CDR3. The chain combines TRBV27 with TRBJ2-3; D remains ambiguous. CDR3 length: 13 residues. Deletions cut 2 bases from V and 2 bases from J, with 5 bases between. Germline CDR1 is MNHEY and CDR2 is SMNVEV (reference sequence). The CDR3 here is CASSLGVTDTQYF. Written as DNA, the CDR3 is TGTGCCAGCAGTTTAGGGGTCACAGATACGCAGTATTTT.

This clone came up once. In DNA, the CDR3 is TGTGCCAGCAGCGTAGGAGGGTTCGATGGCTACACCTTC. Residues: CASSVGGFDGYTF. V usage is TRBV9 and J usage is TRBJ1-2, with D hard to call. The CDR3 contains 13 residues. Germline lookup yields CDR1 SGDLS and CDR2 YYNGEE. V was trimmed by 0 bases and J by 6 bases, leaving 9 bases between them.

The CDR3, as DNA: TGCGCCAGCAGCCAAGATGGACCTCCCCTCTCCTACGAGCAGTACTTC. Residues: CASSQDGPPLSYEQYF. This chain uses TRBV4-1 with TRBJ2-7, with D uncertain. Germline values: CDR1 MGHRA, CDR2 YSYEKL. Trimming cost V 0 bases and J 0 bases, with 12 bases left between them. The CDR3 loop spans 16 amino acids.

This clone has more than one count but fewer than ten. This chain joins TRBV5-6 and TRBJ2-1; 10 bases match TRBD1. Looked up from germline, CDR1 is SGHDT and CDR2 is YYEEEE. Losses at the gene ends were 5 bases for V and 8 bases for J; bases not matched to a gene: 10. This CDR3 region has 15 residues. The CDR3 sequence: CASSPLTGGSDEQFF. In DNA, the CDR3 is TGTGCCAGCAGTCCATTGACAGGGGGCAGCGATGAGCAGTTCTTC. Full variable domain (rest looked up from reference TRBV5-6 and TRBJ2-1): DAGVTQSPTHLIKTRGQQVTLRCSPKSGHDTVSWYQQALGQGPQFIFQYYEEEERQRGNFPDRFSGHQFPNYSSELNVNALLLGDSALYLCASSPLTGGSDEQFFGPGTRLTVL.